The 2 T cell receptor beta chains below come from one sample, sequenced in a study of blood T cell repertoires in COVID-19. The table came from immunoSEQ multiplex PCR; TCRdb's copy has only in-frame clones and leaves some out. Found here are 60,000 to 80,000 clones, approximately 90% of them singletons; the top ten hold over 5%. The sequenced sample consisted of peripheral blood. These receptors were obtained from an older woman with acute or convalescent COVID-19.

CDR3 sequence: CASRRFGNTEAFF. The CDR3 DNA reads TGTGCCAGCAGGAGGTTCGGGAACACTGAAGCTTTCTTT. The chain uses TRBV2 and TRBJ1-1; D is uncertain. The CDR3 spans 13 residues. The V end lost 6 bases, the J end lost 1 base, and 9 bases lay between the germline ends. Germline assignment: CDR1 SNHLY and CDR2 FYNNEI.

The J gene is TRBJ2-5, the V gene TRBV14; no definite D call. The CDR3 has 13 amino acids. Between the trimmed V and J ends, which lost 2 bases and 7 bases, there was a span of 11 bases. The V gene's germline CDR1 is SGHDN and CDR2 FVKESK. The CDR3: CASSQQLDGTQYF. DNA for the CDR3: TGTGCCAGCAGCCAACAGCTAGATGGGACCCAGTACTTC. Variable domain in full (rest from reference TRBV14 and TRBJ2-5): EAGVTQFPSHSVIEKGQTVTLRCDPISGHDNLYWYRRVMGKEIKFLLHFVKESKQDESGMPNNRFLAERTGGTYSTLKVQPAELEDSGVYFCASSQQLDGTQYFGPGTRLLVL.